These 18 T cell receptor beta chains came from one sample sequenced in a study of blood T cells in healthy people across ages (dated by TCRdb to between 2014 and 2017). Libraries were prepared through 5' RACE. The sequencer was an Illumina HiSeq 2500. A second PCR of about 7 to 12 cycles was run with a J-beta primer mix and a sample-barcoded 5' primer. TCRdb's own reprocessing of the public reads used fastp at Q25 and MiXCR and kept productive beta chains. Rows merge per CDR3 protein into single entries with the most common DNA and genes. The sample data list 980,000 or so distinct CDR3 sequences, and under 50% of these were observed just once. The ten largest clones capture 13% of the sample. The material sequenced was blood. The receptors were sampled from a man between 25 and 39 years old in good health.

This sequence joins TRBV5-1 and TRBJ1-2; no definite D call. CDR3 length: 15 residues. The germline V gene encodes CDR1 SGHRS and CDR2 YFSETQ. Trimming pared 5 bases from V and 4 bases from J, leaving 18 bases between. CDR3 sequence reads: CASRPDRGQLYGYTF. The DNA for the CDR3 is TGCGCCAGCAGACCTGACCGCGGCCAACTCTATGGCTACACCTTC.

This clonotype has more than one count but fewer than ten. At one of its ends the junction is not consistent with the germline gene, which may arise from a read error. The rearrangement uses TRBV5-4 and TRBJ2-7; D remains ambiguous. In germline, CDR1 is SGHNT, CDR2 YYREEE (reference sequence). The CDR3 runs 13 residues. The CDR3 DNA reads as TGTGCCAGCAGCTTATCCCCATCCTACGGGCAGTACTTC. Protein product: CASSLSPSYGQYF. The whole variable domain, filled in from reference TRBV5-4 and TRBJ2-7, reads ETGVTQSPTHLIKTRGQQVTLRCSSQSGHNTVSWYQQALGQGPQFIFQYYREEENGRGNFPPRFSGLQFPNYSSELNVNALELDDSALYLCASSLSPSYGQYFGPGTRLTVT.

V and J are TRBV29-1 and TRBJ1-2, with D hard to call. Trimming took 8 bases from V and 2 from J, leaving 12 bases between them. Germline V gene lookup returns CDR1 SQVTM and CDR2 ANQGSEA. The CDR3 has 12 residues. CDR3 sequence: CSSQGDNYGYTF. The CDR3 DNA sequence: TGCAGCTCGCAAGGAGACAACTATGGCTACACCTTC.

The chain uses TRBV5-5 and TRBJ2-3; 7 nucleotides align to TRBD1. The V gene end was trimmed by 4 bases and the J gene end by 2 bases; junction bases not matched to a gene: 10. The CDR3 extends over 16 amino acids. Per the germline V gene, CDR1 is SGHKS and CDR2 is YYEKEE (reference sequence). The CDR3 loop reads CASSLTPGQNTDTQYF. CDR3 bases: TGTGCCAGCAGCCTCACACCGGGACAGAACACAGATACGCAGTATTTT.

V and J are TRBV4-2 and TRBJ2-1; D is possibly TRBD1 (6 bases). CDR1 is LGHNA, CDR2 YNFKEQ, per germline. This CDR3 is built from 15 residues. V was shortened by 1 base and J by 8 bases, with 15 bases between the two germline ends. CDR3 nucleotide sequence: TGTGCCAGCAGCCAAGGTCAGGGCGCAGGGGATGAGCAGTTCTTC. It codes for CASSQGQGAGDEQFF.

There are a few counts of this clonotype. This rearrangement joins TRBV27 to TRBJ2-7; D is uncertain. With 6 bases removed from V and 0 bases from J, the gap between germline ends came to 15 bases. Germline values: CDR1 MNHEY, CDR2 SMNVEV (reference sequence). The CDR3 length is 15 residues. DNA of the CDR3: TGTGCCAGCAGGATGACCAAAGAGTACTCCTACGAGCAGTACTTC. Protein product: CASRMTKEYSYEQYF.

The chain has TRBV12-3 or TRBV12-4 and TRBJ1-1, with 9 bases matching TRBD1. This CDR3 contains 18 residues. V was clipped by 5 bases and J by 6 bases; unmatched bases: 19. CDR3 nucleotide sequence: TGTGCCAGCAGTCCCCTAGGGGGAACGACAGGGGGTAACGCTGAAGCTTTCTTT. It encodes CASSPLGGTTGGNAEAFF.

The V gene is TRBV4-3, the J gene TRBJ1-2, with D possibly matching TRBD1 (5 bases). The CDR3 spans 16 residues. Germline loops: CDR1 LGHNA, CDR2 YSLEER. Between the trimmed V and J ends, which lost 4 bases and 5 bases, there was a span of 20 bases. CDR3 nucleotides: TGCGCCAGCAGCCCCGGAGGCGGGGGAAGCCAATATGGCTACACCTTC. As protein: CASSPGGGGSQYGYTF.

J is TRBJ2-7 and V is TRBV21-1; the table assigns TRBD2, which was not confirmed against the DNA. TRBV21-1 constitutes a pseudogene. The CDR3 is 15 amino acids. The CDR3 protein is CASSSLGPYSYEQYF. The CDR3 nucleotides are TGTGCCAGCAGCTCCCTAGGTCCCTACTCCTACGAGCAGTACTTC.

Notes on this clonotype: A much larger clone differs by one base, so this may be a read error. V and J are TRBV4-2 and TRBJ2-7; no reliable D call. V lost 0 bases and J 0 bases, leaving 12 bases between the germline ends. CDR1 is LGHNA, CDR2 YNFKEQ, per germline. The CDR3 loop spans 16 amino acids. The CDR3 DNA reads TGTGCCAGCAGCCAAGAGTGGGCGGAAAGCTCCTACGAGCAGTACTTC. Its protein product is CASSQEWAESSYEQYF.

CDR3 nucleotides: TGTGCCAGCAGTGGGACCTCGGGTCAGCCCCAGCATTTT. It specifies CASSGTSGQPQHF. This rearrangement joins TRBV6-1 to TRBJ1-5; D is ambiguous. Deletions cut 4 bases from V and 6 bases from J, with 10 bases between. CDR3 length: 13 residues. CDR1 is MNHNS and CDR2 is SASEGT in the germline V gene.

The rearrangement joins TRBV18 to TRBJ2-5; TRBD1 is a possible D gene (6 bases). Germline lookup yields CDR1 KGHSH and CDR2 LQKENI. The CDR3 consists of 17 residues. V dropped 3 bases and J dropped 3 bases, with 20 bases sitting between them. The chain's CDR3 is CASSPLGGRQTKETQYF. The CDR3 coding sequence is TGTGCCAGCTCACCCCTAGGGGGACGCCAAACCAAAGAGACCCAGTACTTC.

This clonotype was seen a single time. This chain joins TRBV27 and TRBJ2-7, with D hard to call. The CDR3 loop spans 16 amino acids. Germline V gene data show CDR1 as MNHEY and CDR2 as SMNVEV (reference sequence). Trimming stripped 5 bases from V and 0 bases from J, with 17 bases between. The CDR3 loop is CASSPPFGPSSYEQYF. The CDR3 DNA reads as TGTGCCAGCAGTCCCCCATTCGGCCCAAGCTCCTACGAGCAGTACTTC.

The chain uses TRBV20-1 and TRBJ2-7; D is ambiguous. There are 14 residues in the CDR3. The germline CDR1 and CDR2 sequences are DFQATT and SNEGSKA (reference sequence). Trimming shortened V by 6 bases and J by 2 bases, and 17 bases separated the two germline ends. CDR3 nucleotide sequence: TGCAGTGCCCTAAGGCCGTCAGCCGCCTACGAGCAGTACTTC. This encodes CSALRPSAAYEQYF.

The chain uses TRBV15 and TRBJ2-7; the D gene is possibly TRBD1 (5 bases). Germline V gives CDR1 LNHNV, CDR2 YYDKDF (reference sequence). CDR3 length equals 17 residues. Trimming took off 0 bases at V and 1 base at J, with 16 bases between the two ends. CDR3 residues: CATSRDYPTDRSYEQYF. The CDR3, as DNA: TGTGCCACCAGCAGAGACTATCCGACAGACAGATCCTACGAGCAGTACTTC.

This chain connects TRBV20-1 to TRBJ1-2; D is uncertain. The CDR3 loop spans 14 amino acids. Germline V gene data show CDR1 as DFQATT and CDR2 as SNEGSKA (reference sequence). Trimming removed 1 base from V and 0 bases from J, with 9 bases in between. This CDR3 is CSARGTSTNYGYTF. The CDR3, as DNA: TGCAGTGCTAGAGGGACCTCCACTAACTATGGCTACACCTTC.

This clonotype was counted between two and nine times. V gene TRBV4-3 combines with J gene TRBJ2-7; weak D call: TRBD1 (5 bases). V lost 4 bases, J lost 6 bases, and 19 bases lay in between. Germline V lookup: CDR1 LGHNA, CDR2 YSLEER. The CDR3 is 15 residues long. The CDR3 reads CASSRTTAYPCEQYF. The CDR3 DNA sequence: TGCGCCAGCAGCCGAACGACAGCGTACCCCTGCGAGCAGTACTTC.

The rearrangement joins TRBV27 to TRBJ2-1; D is possibly TRBD1 (6 bases). Trimming removed 4 bases from V and 3 bases from J, with 13 bases in between. The CDR3 is made up of 15 amino acids. Germline values: CDR1 MNHEY, CDR2 SMNVEV (reference sequence). As DNA, the CDR3 is TGTGCCAGCAGTTCGCTACAGGGTATCTACAATGAGCAGTTCTTC. Protein sequence: CASSSLQGIYNEQFF.